This TCR beta chain came from a study of T-cell reconstitution after alpha-beta-depleted transplantation in children. Study outcomes and limitations: Where some patients showed high TCRbeta diversity at day 60, it came from recipient T cells and thymic progenitors that had survived. Expanded clones from the graft, numbering several hundred, reportedly supplied alpha-beta T cells about two months after transplant. After one year, T-cell counts and TCRbeta diversity mostly came from new T cells.

Unique molecular identifiers tagged the TCRbeta library. A single record per CDR3 protein comes from TCRdb applying MiXCR to the PCR reads. The sample shows 450,000 to 600,000 distinct CDR3 sequences, over 9.5% of them seen only once. Germline lookup yields CDR1 DFQATT and CDR2 SNEGSKA (reference sequence). V shed 3 bases and J 6 bases; nucleotides not matched to a gene: 6. CDR3 length: 14 residues. This clonotype has at least ten counts. Antigen: not known. The chain couples TRBV20-1 to TRBJ2-1; 9 bases align to TRBD2. The material was PBMCs, obtained before TCRalphabeta/CD19-depleted stem cell transplant. The receptor was derived from a child aged 2-15 years with inherited bone marrow failure, due to receive a stem cell transplant. The CDR3 sequence is CSARIAGAGNEQFF. DNA for the CDR3: TGCAGTGCTAGGATAGCGGGAGCGGGCAATGAGCAGTTCTTC.